A single sample is the source of the 21 T cell receptor beta chains below, sequenced in a study of identical twins (TCRdb year 2016). Libraries were prepared through 5' RACE. Sequencing was carried out with an Illumina HiSeq 2000. The public reads were quality trimmed at Q25 with fastp and then assembled into clones with MiXCR by TCRdb, keeping productive beta chains. When rows share a CDR3 protein, they turn into one entry using the most common DNA and genes. In all, the sample holds 1.5 million to 2 million distinct CDR3 sequences, and about 31% of those were seen once. Around 0.25% of the sample is held by the ten biggest clonotypes. The specimen was cord blood. These receptors came from a newborn girl in good health.

This chain connects TRBV9 to TRBJ2-3, with 16 bases lining up with TRBD2. Trimming at V came to 4 bases and at J to 1 base, leaving 6 bases not matched to a gene. Germline V CDR1 and CDR2: SGDLS, YYNGEE. This CDR3 has 18 residues. CDR3 DNA: TGTGCCAGCAGCCCTGGGACTAGCGGGGGGGCTGGCACAGATACGCAGTATTTT. Its protein product is CASSPGTSGGAGTDTQYF.

This clonotype is a singleton in its sample. With a much larger clone just one base away, this may be a read error. The chain links TRBV21-1 to TRBJ2-5; TRBD1, the D gene given by the table, was not confirmed from the DNA. TRBV21-1 is noted as a pseudogene. The CDR3 totals 14 residues. The CDR3 spells CASSKARGKETQYF. Here the CDR3 DNA reads TGTGCCAGCAGCAAAGCGCGGGGGAAAGAGACCCAGTACTTC.

This clonotype was detected only a few times. Here the CDR3 reads CASSFGLAGAGYNEQFF. CDR3 sequence (DNA): TGTGCCAGCAGCTTTGGACTAGCGGGGGCCGGATACAATGAGCAGTTCTTC. The chain couples TRBV7-2 to TRBJ2-1; 13 bases map to TRBD2. Per the germline V gene, CDR1 is SGHTA and CDR2 is FQGNSA. The CDR3 consists of 17 residues. Trimming took 3 bases from V and 4 from J; bases not matched to a gene: 6.

This clonotype has only a few counts. The chain links TRBV20-1 to TRBJ2-5, with 11 nucleotides matching TRBD2. CDR1 is DFQATT, CDR2 SNEGSKA, per germline (reference sequence). CDR3 length: 15 amino acids. The V and J ends lost 6 bases and 5 bases, in that order; junction bases with no gene match: 11. CDR3 sequence: CSAANLTSGVETQYF. The CDR3 DNA is TGCAGTGCCGCGAACCTGACTAGCGGGGTTGAGACCCAGTACTTC.

This clonotype was observed a handful of times. The chain couples TRBV20-1 to TRBJ1-2; 9 positions agree with TRBD1. The length of the CDR3 is 15 residues. Trimming removed 5 bases from V and 1 base from J; junction bases left unmatched: 8. From germline, CDR1 is DFQATT and CDR2 SNEGSKA (reference sequence). The CDR3 bases are TGCAGTGCTTCTCCCGGGACAGGGTTTAACTATGGCTACACCTTC. The encoded protein is CSASPGTGFNYGYTF.

The chain employs TRBV9 and TRBJ2-3; no clear D gene. CDR1 SGDLS and CDR2 YYNGEE come from the germline V gene. V lost 3 bases to trimming and J lost 6 bases, with 11 bases between them. The CDR3 sequence is 13 residues long. In DNA, the CDR3 is TGTGCCAGCAGCGCAAATTCAAGGGATACGCAGTATTTT. The encoded protein is CASSANSRDTQYF.

The J gene is TRBJ1-2, the V gene TRBV6-5, with a tentative D call TRBD1 (5 bases). This CDR3 region has 13 residues. Trimming pared 5 bases from V and 7 bases from J, leaving 14 bases between. Looked up from germline, CDR1 is MNHEY and CDR2 is SVGAGI. The CDR3 spells CASSRGWGAGYTF. CDR3 sequence (DNA): TGTGCCAGCAGTCGAGGGTGGGGCGCTGGCTACACCTTC.

This clonotype was seen ten or more times. The rearrangement uses TRBV24-1 and TRBJ1-2; tentatively, D is TRBD1 (5 bases). Trimming left V 0 bases short and J 4 bases short, with 8 bases between. This CDR3 has 14 residues. CDR1 and CDR2 from the germline V gene are KGHDR and SFDVKD. As DNA, the CDR3 is TGTGCCACCAGTGATTTGGGCAGGGCCTATGGCTACACCTTC. Translation: CATSDLGRAYGYTF.

The genes are TRBV20-1 and TRBJ1-1; D might be TRBD1 (5 bases). Germline V gives CDR1 DFQATT, CDR2 SNEGSKA (reference sequence). The CDR3 spans 16 residues. V was cut by 6 bases and J by 0 bases, with 20 bases left in between. CDR3 nucleotide sequence: TGCAGTGCCACCAATGGGGCGACGGGCTTGAACACTGAAGCTTTCTTT. Encoded protein: CSATNGATGLNTEAFF.

This clonotype was detected once. V usage is TRBV29-1 and J usage is TRBJ1-3; D remains unclear. Trimming shortened V by 6 bases and J by 0 bases, and 9 bases separated the two germline ends. Germline CDR1 reads SQVTM; CDR2 reads ANQGSEA. CDR3 size: 13 residues. The DNA of the CDR3 is TGCAGCGTCGTCCAGTACTCTGGAAACACCATATATTTT. It codes for CSVVQYSGNTIYF.

DNA for the CDR3: TGCGCCAGCAGCGACCGACACGCGAACACTGAAGCTTTCTTT. Protein: CASSDRHANTEAFF. The chain has TRBV5-1 and TRBJ1-1; D unclear. Trimming left V 4 bases short and J 1 base short, with 11 bases between. Per germline, CDR1 SGHRS and CDR2 YFSETQ. The CDR3 is 14 residues long.

V gene TRBV21-1 combines with J gene TRBJ2-1. TRBV21-1 counts as a pseudogene. The CDR3 consists of 14 residues. Here the CDR3 reads CASSNTLGLAEQFF. The CDR3 coding sequence is TGTGCCAGCAGCAATACGTTAGGTTTGGCAGAGCAGTTCTTC.

The chain combines TRBV27 with TRBJ2-7; no clear D gene. Germline lookup yields CDR1 MNHEY and CDR2 SMNVEV (reference sequence). The CDR3 runs to 13 residues. V was shortened by 4 bases and J by 7 bases, with 14 bases between the two germline ends. As DNA, the CDR3 is TGTGCCAGCAGTTGGAGTAGTGACAATGAGCAGTACTTC. It translates to CASSWSSDNEQYF.

This chain connects TRBV14 to TRBJ2-3, with TRBD2 matching over 10 bases. The CDR3 covers 17 residues. Trimming at V came to 2 bases and at J to 0 bases, leaving 5 bases not matched to a gene. Looked up from germline, CDR1 is SGHDN and CDR2 is FVKESK. The CDR3: CASSQLRTSGSTDTQYF. CDR3 DNA sequence: TGTGCCAGCAGCCAACTCCGGACTAGCGGAAGCACAGATACGCAGTATTTT.

Ten or more counts support this clonotype. The rearrangement uses TRBV29-1 and TRBJ2-3; TRBD2 matches 9 bases. Per germline, CDR1 SQVTM and CDR2 ANQGSEA. The CDR3 totals 13 residues. V lost 7 bases to trimming and J lost 2 bases; unmatched junction nucleotides: 4. The CDR3 bases are TGCAGCGGCGGGACTAGCACCACAGATACGCAGTATTTT. The encoded protein is CSGGTSTTDTQYF.

This clonotype was seen a single time. The chain joins TRBV3-1 to TRBJ1-6, with D unresolved. Trimming took 4 bases from V and 7 from J, leaving 11 bases between them. Per germline, CDR1 LGHDT and CDR2 YNNKEL (reference sequence). There are 14 residues in the CDR3. The CDR3 nucleotides read TGTGCCAGCAGCCCCGGGGAGGCCAATTCACCCCTCCACTTT. Its protein is CASSPGEANSPLHF. Together with reference TRBV3-1 and TRBJ1-6, the CDR3 gives the full variable domain: DTAVSQTPKYLVTQMGNDKSIKCEQNLGHDTMYWYKQDSKKFLKIMFSYNNKELIINETVPNRFSPKSPDKAHLNLHINSLELGDSAVYFCASSPGEANSPLHFGNGTRLTVT.

Note on this clonotype: At one of its ends the junction is not consistent with the germline gene, which may arise from a read error. The chain has TRBV4-1 and TRBJ2-1, with 8 positions matching TRBD1. The CDR3 runs 17 residues. Germline assignment: CDR1 MGHRA and CDR2 YSYEKL. CDR3: CASTQIWGQGARDEQFF. In DNA, the CDR3 is TGCGCCAGCACCCAAATCTGGGGGCAGGGGGCAAGGGATGAGCAGTTCTTC.

The V and J genes are TRBV10-3 and TRBJ2-2, with D unclear. From germline, CDR1 is ENHRY and CDR2 SYGVKD. The CDR3 runs 14 residues. The V gene lost 0 bases and the J gene lost 3 bases, with 5 bases spanning the gap. CDR3 sequence: CAISESTYTGELFF. CDR3 coding DNA: TGTGCCATCAGTGAGTCGACGTACACCGGGGAGCTGTTTTTT.

This clonotype was detected only a few times. The V gene is TRBV5-1, the J gene TRBJ2-7, with D tentatively TRBD1 (5 bases). From germline, CDR1 is SGHRS and CDR2 YFSETQ. The CDR3 sequence is 13 residues long. Deletions cut 3 bases from V and 4 bases from J, with 11 bases between. The CDR3 here is CASSSPKGYEQYF. Here the CDR3 DNA reads TGCGCCAGCAGCTCCCCCAAGGGGTACGAGCAGTACTTC.

This clonotype was observed a few times. The J gene is TRBJ2-2, the V gene TRBV6-1; D call uncertain. The V and J ends lost 6 bases and 0 bases respectively, with 5 bases between them. Looked up from germline, CDR1 is MNHNS and CDR2 is SASEGT. The CDR3 length is 13 residues. CDR3: CASRQTNTGELFF. The CDR3 DNA reads TGTGCCAGCAGACAGACGAACACCGGGGAGCTGTTTTTT.

This clonotype was observed a few times. J is TRBJ2-3 and V is TRBV6-5, with 12 bases that match TRBD2. After removal of 0 bases from V and 0 bases from J, the junction contained 10 bases not matched to a gene. The CDR3 consists of 20 residues. Looked up from germline, CDR1 is MNHEY and CDR2 is SVGAGI. This CDR3 is CASSYSGLAGLPPSTDTQYF. CDR3 sequence (DNA): TGTGCCAGCAGTTACTCAGGACTAGCGGGATTACCCCCTAGCACAGATACGCAGTATTTT.